The 4 T cell receptor beta chains presented below share a single source sample, sequenced in a study of chemoradiotherapy in HPV16-positive cancers. The table came from immunoSEQ multiplex PCR; TCRdb's copy has only in-frame clones and leaves some out. Of some 11,000 clones detected, approximately 86% appear once; the ten largest clones hold roughly 5.2%. Sequenced here: blood, sampled from a patient who underwent chemoradiotherapy. All receptors derive from a human donor with HPV-associated anogenital cancer.

V is TRBV7-2 and J is TRBJ2-2, with TRBD1 identical over 11 bases. V lost 8 bases to trimming and J lost 7 bases; unmatched junction nucleotides: 12. Per the germline V gene, CDR1 is SGHTA and CDR2 is FQGNSA. The CDR3 has 16 amino acids. In DNA, the CDR3 is TGTGCCAGCCGCCGAACCGGGACAGGGGGTAACGGGGAGCTGTTTTTT. This sequence encodes CASRRTGTGGNGELFF.

Only one count was recorded for this clone. Given the absence of the conserved phenylalanine or tryptophan at the CDR3 end, a read error is likely. The DNA is omitted, as the CDR3 cannot be located on it reliably, and the CDR3 follows TCRdb's listing. The chain combines TRBV19 with TRBJ1-2. The germline gives CDR1 LNHDA, CDR2 SQIVND (reference sequence). The CDR3 is 15 residues long, counting both termini. The CDR3 sequence: CASSPSPRLGLWLHL.

This rearrangement joins TRBV4-1 to TRBJ2-3; TRBD2 might be the D (6 bases). The ends were cut back, 1 base at V and 0 bases at J, with 17 bases in the middle. CDR1 is MGHRA, CDR2 YSYEKL, per germline. CDR3 length: 18 residues. This chain's CDR3 is CASSQVDMGLISTDTQYF. DNA for the CDR3: TGCGCCAGCAGCCAAGTCGATATGGGACTGATTAGCACAGATACGCAGTATTTT.

The V call is TRBV20-1, the J call TRBJ1-2, with D possibly matching TRBD1 (5 bases). This CDR3 contains 11 residues. V was cut by 6 bases and J by 6 bases, with 11 bases left in between. CDR1 DFQATT and CDR2 SNEGSKA come from the germline V gene (reference sequence). The CDR3 loop reads CSAAAGNGYTF. The CDR3 DNA reads as TGCAGTGCCGCGGCAGGGAATGGCTACACCTTC.